The rows below give T cell receptor beta chains drawn from one sample of a study of blood T cell repertoires in COVID-19. Assay: immunoSEQ multiplex PCR; the TCRdb copy retains only in-frame clones and omits some. The data contain about 200,000 clones, 85% of them singletons. Sequenced sample: peripheral blood. These receptors were taken from an elderly woman with acute or convalescent COVID-19. Each CDR3 is given with its conserved first and last residue. The order of the fields is clone size, J gene, V gene, D gene, CDR3 DNA, CDR3 protein. A D gene is named only where the DNA matches it firmly. Rows give clone size only sometimes, using once, few, many, or a class for an expanded clone.

size: NA
J: TRBJ1-2
V: TRBV18
D: NA
DNA: TGTGCCAGCTCACCAGGAGGATTTGGCTACACCTTC
CDR3: CASSPGGFGYTF

size: NA
J: TRBJ1-5
V: TRBV27
D: NA
DNA: TGTGCCAGCAGTCCCACTCCGGGTGCCAATAGCAATCAGCCCCAGCATTTT
CDR3: CASSPTPGANSNQPQHF

size: NA
J: TRBJ2-7
V: TRBV18
D: NA
DNA: TGTGCCAGCTCAATAGCAGGGGCCTACGAGCAGTACTTC
CDR3: CASSIAGAYEQYF

size: NA
J: TRBJ2-7
V: TRBV10-3
D: TRBD1
DNA: TGTGCCATCAGGGGACAGCTATCCTACGAGCAGTACTTC
CDR3: CAIRGQLSYEQYF

size: NA
J: TRBJ2-2
V: TRBV11-1
D: NA
DNA: TGTGCCAGCAGCACACGACAGGTCGGGGAGCTGTTTTTT
CDR3: CASSTRQVGELFF

size: NA
J: TRBJ2-7
V: TRBV7-2
D: TRBD2
DNA: TGTGCCAGCAGTCGCCTGAGGACTAGCTACGAGCAGTACTTC
CDR3: CASSRLRTSYEQYF

size: NA
J: TRBJ1-5
V: TRBV7-2
D: NA
DNA: TGTGCCAGCAGCAGTGGGGCGACTCAGCCCCAGCATTTT
CDR3: CASSSGATQPQHF

size: NA
J: TRBJ1-4
V: TRBV5-4
D: TRBD1
DNA: TGTGCCAGCAGCTGGGATCCGGGACAGACTAATGAAAAACTGTTTTTT
CDR3: CASSWDPGQTNEKLFF

size: NA
J: TRBJ1-5
V: TRBV10-2
D: TRBD1
DNA: TGCGCCAGCACTCCGACAGGGGTTCAGCCCCAGCATTTT
CDR3: CASTPTGVQPQHF

size: NA
J: TRBJ1-5
V: TRBV18
D: NA
DNA: TGTGCCAGCTCACCAATAGGACACCACAATCAGCCCCAGCATTTT
CDR3: CASSPIGHHNQPQHF

size: NA
J: TRBJ1-3
V: TRBV6-5
D: NA
DNA: TGTGCCAGCAGTCGCGGGGGAACTGGAAACACCATATATTTT
CDR3: CASSRGGTGNTIYF

size: NA
J: TRBJ2-5
V: TRBV20-1
D: NA
DNA: TGCAGTCCGCTAGAATTCGAGACCCAGTACTTC
CDR3: CSPLEFETQYF

size: NA
J: TRBJ1-1
V: TRBV15
D: NA
DNA: TGTGCCACCAGCAGAGAGACGACAGTTAACACTGAAGCTTTCTTT
CDR3: CATSRETTVNTEAFF

size: NA
J: TRBJ1-3
V: TRBV7-2
D: TRBD1
DNA: TGTGCCAGCAGCTTAGTTTCCGGGACAGGGGCCCTCTCTGGAAACACCATATATTTT
CDR3: CASSLVSGTGALSGNTIYF

size: NA
J: TRBJ1-2
V: TRBV11-2
D: TRBD1
DNA: TGTGCCAGCAGCTCCCCCCGACAGGGCAACTATGGCTACACCTTC
CDR3: CASSSPRQGNYGYTF

size: NA
J: TRBJ1-1
V: TRBV2
D: NA
DNA: TGTGCCAGCAGTCAGGGGATGAACACTGAAGCTTTCTTT
CDR3: CASSQGMNTEAFF

size: NA
J: TRBJ2-1
V: TRBV3-1/TRBV3-2
D: NA
DNA: TGTGCCAGCAGCCAAGGTTCATACAATGAGCAGTTCTTC
CDR3: CASSQGSYNEQFF

size: NA
J: TRBJ1-1
V: TRBV5-4
D: TRBD1
DNA: TGTGCCAGCAGCCCGACAGGGAGGAACACTGAAGCTTTCTTT
CDR3: CASSPTGRNTEAFF

size: NA
J: TRBJ1-2
V: TRBV27
D: TRBD1
DNA: TGTGCCAGCAGCCCGGGACAGGGGGCTTGGGGCTACACCTTC
CDR3: CASSPGQGAWGYTF

size: NA
J: TRBJ2-7
V: TRBV27
D: NA
DNA: TGTGCCAGCAGTTACGACAGTACCTACGAGCAGTACTTC
CDR3: CASSYDSTYEQYF

size: NA
J: TRBJ1-5
V: TRBV7-9
D: NA
DNA: TGTGCCAGCAGCTTAGAACGCGGCTCGGGTAATCAGCCCCAGCATTTT
CDR3: CASSLERGSGNQPQHF

size: NA
J: TRBJ2-4
V: TRBV29-1
D: TRBD1
DNA: TGCAGCGTTCTAAACAGGGGTGGACTTTCAAACATTCAGTACTTC
CDR3: CSVLNRGGLSNIQYF

size: few
J: TRBJ1-5
V: TRBV19
D: TRBD1
DNA: TGTGCCAGTAACCAACAGGGGGCGAGCAATCAGCCCCAGCATTTT
CDR3: CASNQQGASNQPQHF

size: few
J: TRBJ1-4
V: TRBV19
D: NA
DNA: TGTGCCAGTAGTATCCGCCTGCGGGGTAATGAAAAACTGTTTTTT
CDR3: CASSIRLRGNEKLFF

size: NA
J: TRBJ2-2
V: TRBV5-6
D: NA
DNA: TGTGCCAGCAGCTTGCGGCAGGGCCACACCGGGGAGCTGTTTTTT
CDR3: CASSLRQGHTGELFF

size: NA
J: TRBJ2-1
V: TRBV4-3
D: TRBD2
DNA: TGCGCCAGCAGCCAAGCCCCCGGGACTAGCGTTAATGAGCAGTTCTTC
CDR3: CASSQAPGTSVNEQFF

size: NA
J: TRBJ2-7
V: TRBV5-1
D: NA
DNA: TGCGCCAGCAGCTTGGGCAGGCCGTACGAGCAGTACTTC
CDR3: CASSLGRPYEQYF

size: NA
J: TRBJ2-3
V: TRBV4-3
D: NA
DNA: TGCGCCAGCAGCCAAGGCCCCCTAGTCGGCACAGATACGCAGTATTTT
CDR3: CASSQGPLVGTDTQYF

size: NA
J: TRBJ2-7
V: TRBV7-2
D: NA
DNA: TGTGCCAGCAGCCCCGGTGGCCCTTTACAGGGATACGAGCAGTACTTC
CDR3: CASSPGGPLQGYEQYF

size: once
J: TRBJ2-7
V: TRBV7-2
D: NA
DNA: TGTGCCAGCAGCTTAGATGGCACTAGTCACTTCTACGAGCAGTACTTC
CDR3: CASSLDGTSHFYEQYF

size: NA
J: TRBJ2-5
V: TRBV5-1
D: TRBD2
DNA: TGCGCCAGCAGCTTGACGGGAGGACAAGAGACCCAGTACTTC
CDR3: CASSLTGGQETQYF

size: NA
J: TRBJ1-2
V: TRBV28
D: NA
DNA: TGTGCCAGCCGACAACCTGGACTGGGAGGCTACACCTTC
CDR3: CASRQPGLGGYTF

size: NA
J: TRBJ1-5
V: TRBV18
D: TRBD1
DNA: TGTGCCAGCTCACCGGACAGGGCGGTTCAGCCCCAGCATTTT
CDR3: CASSPDRAVQPQHF

size: NA
J: TRBJ1-1
V: TRBV24-1
D: NA
DNA: TGTGCCACCAGTGCTCAGGGGAACACTGAAGCTTTCTTT
CDR3: CATSAQGNTEAFF

size: NA
J: TRBJ2-7
V: TRBV7-2
D: TRBD2
DNA: TGTGCCAGCAGCTCATCCCGACTAGCGGTCTCCTACGAGCAGTACTTC
CDR3: CASSSSRLAVSYEQYF

size: NA
J: TRBJ1-3
V: TRBV15
D: NA
DNA: TGTGCCACCAGTGGCGGGTTCGGAAACACCATATATTTT
CDR3: CATSGGFGNTIYF

size: NA
J: TRBJ1-1
V: TRBV6-2/TRBV6-3
D: NA
DNA: TGTGCCAGCAGTTTGGGGAGAGAGTGGCACACTGAAGCTTTCTTT
CDR3: CASSLGREWHTEAFF

size: many
J: TRBJ2-7
V: TRBV4-2
D: NA
DNA: TGTGCCAGCAGCCAAGATCGGCAGGGGATCTACGAGCAGTACTTC
CDR3: CASSQDRQGIYEQYF

size: NA
J: TRBJ2-1
V: TRBV5-1
D: TRBD2
DNA: TGCGCCAGCAGCTTGGTCCCTAGCGGGACATACAATGAGCAGTTCTTC
CDR3: CASSLVPSGTYNEQFF

size: NA
J: TRBJ1-2
V: TRBV7-8
D: NA
DNA: TGTGCCAGCAGCACCTACAGGGTCGTCGACTATGGCTACACCTTC
CDR3: CASSTYRVVDYGYTF

size: NA
J: TRBJ2-3
V: TRBV5-1
D: NA
DNA: TGCGCCAGCAGCTTCAGCGGCGCAGATACGCAGTATTTT
CDR3: CASSFSGADTQYF

size: NA
J: TRBJ1-2
V: TRBV19
D: TRBD1
DNA: TGTGCCAGTAGTACAGGGGACAGGGATGGCTACACCTTC
CDR3: CASSTGDRDGYTF

size: once
J: TRBJ1-1
V: TRBV6-5
D: TRBD1
DNA: TGTGCCAGCGCGGGACGACAGGGGTTGGTAGCTTTCTTT
CDR3: CASAGRQGLVAFF

size: NA
J: TRBJ2-3
V: TRBV7-2
D: NA
DNA: TGTGCCAGCAGCTTAGCGAAGGGAGCCGCAACTTATTATACGCAGTATTTT
CDR3: CASSLAKGAATYYTQYF

size: NA
J: TRBJ2-3
V: TRBV24-1
D: NA
DNA: TGTGCCACCAGTGACCTGACAGGTAGCACAGATACGCAGTATTTT
CDR3: CATSDLTGSTDTQYF

size: NA
J: TRBJ1-1
V: TRBV5-6
D: TRBD1
DNA: TGTGCCAGCAGCTCCCCGGGACAGGGGAACACTGAAGCTTTCTTT
CDR3: CASSSPGQGNTEAFF

size: NA
J: TRBJ2-7
V: TRBV5-1
D: NA
DNA: TGCGCCAGCAGCTTGAGAGACGGGTACGAGCAGTACTTC
CDR3: CASSLRDGYEQYF

size: NA
J: TRBJ1-4
V: TRBV28
D: NA
DNA: TGTGCCAGCAGTGGGATCACAGGGCGCTGGGAAAAACTGTTTTTT
CDR3: CASSGITGRWEKLFF